Reported below is one T cell receptor beta chain. The sample is drawn from a study of blood T cell repertoires in COVID-19. As for the study in general: COVID-19 samples, acute and convalescent, were from the United States, Italy and Spain. In each case, the material was cDNA or gDNA derived from T cells, B-cell-depleted T cells, or PBMCs.

As originally analysed: The assay estimated nucleated cells by amplifying reference gene primers. Profiling relied on immunoSEQ multiplex PCR, and the TCRdb table lists in-frame clones only, not all of them. That table gives V, J and clone size, and the DNA gave D and trimming. The sample lists under 300,000 clones; 80% to 90% were seen once. The TCR was taken from a woman in her 70s with acute or convalescent COVID-19. Sequencing was carried out using peripheral blood.

The CDR3 sequence: CASSLGVHRGQFF. The CDR3 DNA reads as TGCGCCAGCAGCCTCGGGGTTCACCGAGGGCAGTTCTTC. V usage is TRBV4-1 and J usage is TRBJ2-1, with a possible D match to TRBD2 (5 bases). With 4 bases removed from V and 12 bases from J, the gap between germline ends came to 16 bases. The CDR3 is 13 residues long. Germline assignment: CDR1 MGHRA and CDR2 YSYEKL.